These 30 T cell receptor beta chains originate from one sample sequenced in a study of post-analysis software for immune sequencing data. Points from the study as a whole: About 5 TRBV segments (TRBV5-6, TRBV5-1 and TRBV20-1 among them) occurred more frequently in patients than in controls.

Unique molecular identifiers were present in the TCR beta cDNA libraries. TCRdb passed the PCR reads through MiXCR, listing each CDR3 protein once. This sample carries hundreds of thousands of distinct CDR3 sequences, under 70% of them seen once, and the ten largest clones take 4.6%. Antigens of these TCRs are unknown. Sequenced sample: blood. The receptor source for this set is a girl between 5 and 17 years old with multiple sclerosis.

V and J are TRBV4-1 and TRBJ1-2, with a possible D match to TRBD1 (5 bases). The V end was cut by 4 bases, the J end by 1 base, with 16 bases between. Germline CDR1 MGHRA, CDR2 YSYEKL. The CDR3 spans 16 residues. CDR3 nucleotides: TGCGCCAGCAGCCCCACTGGGGGGGATATTAACTATGGCTACACCTTC. Amino acids: CASSPTGGDINYGYTF.

This clonotype has only one observation. This chain joins TRBV7-9 and TRBJ2-3; 9 bases are shared with TRBD2. Looked up from germline, CDR1 is SEHNR and CDR2 is FQNEAQ (reference sequence). This CDR3 contains 16 residues. The V segment lost 7 bases and the J segment 9 bases; nucleotides outside the gene matches: 17. The DNA of the CDR3 is TGTGCCAGCACCCTCCTGACTAGCGGACGGGGTGTGACGCAGTATTTT. This translates into CASTLLTSGRGVTQYF.

The gene calls are TRBV6-6 and TRBJ2-4; unclear D gene. CDR1 and CDR2 from the germline V gene are MNHNY and SVGAGI (reference sequence). The CDR3 consists of 17 residues. The V end was cut by 4 bases, the J end by 0 bases, with 16 bases between. CDR3 DNA: TGTGCCAGCAGTTCCCAAAGCTTGGGGATAGCCAAAAACATTCAGTACTTC. This sequence encodes CASSSQSLGIAKNIQYF.

The chain is built from TRBV10-3 and TRBJ1-2, with D unresolved. The CDR3 loop spans 15 amino acids. CDR1 is ENHRY, CDR2 SYGVKD, per germline. V was shortened by 3 bases and J by 4 bases, with 15 bases between the two germline ends. The chain's CDR3 is CAISDLGRNPYGYTF. CDR3 in DNA: TGTGCCATCAGTGATCTCGGACGGAACCCCTATGGCTACACCTTC.

The gene calls are TRBV7-3 and TRBJ2-7, with 13 bases aligning to TRBD2. Germline V gene data show CDR1 as SGHTA and CDR2 as FQGTGA. The V and J ends lost 0 bases and 4 bases, in that order; junction bases with no gene match: 3. The CDR3 covers 16 residues. CDR3 nucleotides: TGTGCCAGCAGCTTAACCAAGACTAGCGGGAGGTACGAGCAGTACTTC. It yields the protein CASSLTKTSGRYEQYF.

The CDR3 DNA is TGTGCCAGCAGTACATATCCGACTAGCGGTTGGGGAGAGACCCAGTACTTC. Its protein is CASSTYPTSGWGETQYF. The J gene is TRBJ2-5, the V gene TRBV6-1; 9 bases match TRBD2. The CDR3 is 17 residues long. Per the germline V gene, CDR1 is MNHNS and CDR2 is SASEGT. With 5 bases clipped from V and 4 bases from J, the junction kept 14 bases outside the gene matches.

The chain joins TRBV4-2 to TRBJ1-2; 8 positions agree with TRBD1. The germline V gene encodes CDR1 LGHNA and CDR2 YNFKEQ. The CDR3 consists of 16 residues. V trimming: 3 bases; J trimming: 3 bases; junction bases outside the gene matches: 9. The CDR3 reads CASSHRPGQGDYGYTF. Written as DNA, the CDR3 is TGTGCCAGCAGCCACCGCCCCGGACAGGGAGACTATGGCTACACCTTC.

The chain couples TRBV7-6 to TRBJ1-1, with unresolved D. The CDR3 sequence is 15 residues long. CDR1 is SGHVS, CDR2 FNYEAQ, per germline. Trimming pared 3 bases from V and 1 base from J, leaving 12 bases between. The DNA for the CDR3 is TGTGCCAGCAGCTTCGTTAGGACGGGGAACACTGAAGCTTTCTTT. Its translation is CASSFVRTGNTEAFF.

The V call is TRBV3-1, the J call TRBJ2-3, with D unresolved. The germline V gene encodes CDR1 LGHDT and CDR2 YNNKEL (reference sequence). V lost 2 bases and J 7 bases, leaving 7 bases between the germline ends. This CDR3 spans 12 amino acids. DNA of the CDR3: TGTGCCAGCAGCCAAATCGCTAATACGCAGTATTTT. Translating it yields CASSQIANTQYF.

The V and J genes are TRBV28 and TRBJ2-7, with D possibly TRBD1 on 5 matching bases. The V gene lost 6 bases and the J gene lost 7 bases, with 16 bases spanning the gap. CDR1 and CDR2 from the germline V gene are MDHEN and SYDVKM. This CDR3 has 13 residues. Here the CDR3 reads CASSSDTSGEQYF. The CDR3 DNA sequence: TGTGCCAGCAGCTCGGACACGTCCGGGGAGCAGTACTTC.

This chain joins TRBV4-2 and TRBJ2-7, with 12 bases aligning to TRBD1. The trim removed 0 bases at V and 4 bases at J, leaving 7 bases unmatched. The CDR3 length is 17 residues. Germline CDR1 LGHNA, CDR2 YNFKEQ. The CDR3 DNA reads TGTGCCAGCAGCCAAGATCAGGGGACAGGGGGCAGGTACGAGCAGTACTTC. This gives the protein CASSQDQGTGGRYEQYF.

The gene calls are TRBV5-1 and TRBJ1-2, with no clear D. This CDR3 region has 16 residues. The germline V gene encodes CDR1 SGHRS and CDR2 YFSETQ. Trimming took 4 bases from V and 0 from J, leaving 16 bases between them. The CDR3 DNA is TGCGCCAGCAGCACCAAAGGAGACAAGTCTAACTATGGCTACACCTTC. Translation: CASSTKGDKSNYGYTF.

This clonotype was observed a few times. This chain links TRBV7-2 with TRBJ2-5, with TRBD1 matching 8 bases. With V trimmed by 2 bases and J by 5 bases, 19 bases remained unmatched. The CDR3 length is 19 residues. The germline V gene encodes CDR1 SGHTA and CDR2 FQGNSA. The CDR3 sequence is CASSLRRPAGGFFRETQYF. DNA for the CDR3: TGTGCCAGCAGCTTAAGGAGGCCGGCAGGGGGCTTTTTCAGGGAGACCCAGTACTTC. The full variable domain, in which reference TRBV7-2 and TRBJ2-5 provide the parts outside the CDR3, is GAGVSQSPSNKVTEKGKDVELRCDPISGHTALYWYRQSLGQGLEFLIYFQGNSAPDKSGLPSDRFSAERTGGSVSTLTIQRTQQEDSAVYLCASSLRRPAGGFFRETQYFGPGTRLLVL.

The chain uses TRBV6-1 and TRBJ2-5; TRBD2 agrees at 8 bases. The tail of the sequence fits TRBJ2-7 better, so the J call may be wrong. Germline CDR1 reads MNHNS; CDR2 reads SASEGT. This CDR3 is 13 amino acids long. The CDR3 bases are TGTGCCAGCAATCAGCGGGGGACCTACGAGCAGTACTTC. Amino acid sequence: CASNQRGTYEQYF.

This clonotype was found a few times. The V call is TRBV5-1, the J call TRBJ1-5; 7 positions agree with TRBD1. This CDR3 has 14 amino acids. CDR1 is SGHRS and CDR2 is YFSETQ in the germline V gene. With V trimmed by 4 bases and J by 5 bases, 6 bases remained unmatched. The CDR3 loop reads CASSRTQGDQPQHF. CDR3 sequence (DNA): TGCGCCAGCAGCCGAACGCAGGGGGATCAGCCCCAGCATTTT.

The chain is built from TRBV20-1 and TRBJ2-7, with 9 positions matching TRBD1. In germline, CDR1 is DFQATT, CDR2 SNEGSKA (reference sequence). This CDR3 is 14 amino acids long. V lost 5 bases to trimming and J lost 0 bases; unmatched junction nucleotides: 5. CDR3 sequence: CSARPGQGSYEQYF. DNA for the CDR3: TGCAGTGCTCGCCCGGGACAGGGCTCCTACGAGCAGTACTTC.

This chain uses TRBV27 with TRBJ2-3, with a tentative D call TRBD2 (6 bases). V lost 3 bases, J lost 6 bases, and 19 bases lay in between. Germline values: CDR1 MNHEY, CDR2 SMNVEV (reference sequence). The length of the CDR3 is 16 residues. CDR3 loop: CASSFQTALGGDTQYF. DNA of the CDR3: TGTGCCAGCAGTTTCCAGACGGCCCTTGGGGGGGATACGCAGTATTTT.

The CDR3 coding sequence is TGTGCCAGCAGTTTATGGGGGGCGGACACTGAAGCTTTCTTT. Amino acid sequence: CASSLWGADTEAFF. This rearrangement joins TRBV28 to TRBJ1-1, with D possibly being TRBD1 (6 bases). Trimming cost V 0 bases and J 3 bases, with 8 bases left between them. CDR3 length equals 14 residues. Germline V gene sequence: CDR1 MDHEN, CDR2 SYDVKM.

V is TRBV20-1 and J is TRBJ2-5, with 7 bases lining up with TRBD2. V shed 6 bases, J shed 5 bases, and the junction held 9 bases outside the gene matches. The CDR3 spans 13 residues. The V gene's germline CDR1 is DFQATT and CDR2 SNEGSKA (reference sequence). Here the CDR3 reads CSARGLAVETQYF. DNA of the CDR3: TGCAGTGCAAGGGGTCTAGCGGTGGAGACCCAGTACTTC.

V and J are TRBV7-3 and TRBJ2-1, with TRBD2 matching 9 bases. Trimming cost V 2 bases and J 16 bases; bases outside gene matches: 6. The CDR3 is made up of 12 amino acids. Germline CDR1 and CDR2: SGHTA and FQGTGA. The CDR3 sequence: CASSLGRGGFFF. In DNA form, the CDR3 reads TGTGCCAGCAGCTTAGGGCGGGGGGGCTTTTTCTTC.

This chain links TRBV10-3 with TRBJ1-1; TRBD1 might be the D (5 bases). Per the germline V gene, CDR1 is ENHRY and CDR2 is SYGVKD. Deletions cut 3 bases from V and 2 bases from J, with 16 bases between. The CDR3 is 16 residues long. The DNA of the CDR3 is TGTGCCATCAGTGACCTTCCGGGACGCTCAAACACTGAAGCTTTCTTT. Translation: CAISDLPGRSNTEAFF.

This clonotype has only a few counts. The genes are TRBV29-1 and TRBJ1-1, with 8 bases fitting TRBD1. From germline, CDR1 is SQVTM and CDR2 ANQGSEA. This CDR3 spans 11 amino acids. J gave up 11 bases and V 6 bases, and 8 bases lay outside the gene matches. CDR3 in amino acids: CSVAGQGGAFF. In DNA, the CDR3 is TGCAGCGTCGCCGGACAGGGCGGCGCTTTCTTT. Full variable domain (missing parts from reference TRBV29-1 and TRBJ1-1): SAVISQKPSRDICQRGTSLTIQCQVDSQVTMMFWYRQQPGQSLTLIATANQGSEATYESGFVIDKFPISRPNLTFSTLTVSNMSPEDSSIYLCSVAGQGGAFFGQGTRLTVV.

J is TRBJ1-2 and V is TRBV7-9, with D tentatively TRBD1 (5 bases). The CDR3 is 15 amino acids. V dropped 0 bases and J dropped 2 bases, with 10 bases sitting between them. Germline loops: CDR1 SEHNR, CDR2 FQNEAQ (reference sequence). This CDR3 is CASSLAVGVNYGYTF. For the CDR3, the DNA is TGTGCCAGCAGCTTAGCTGTGGGGGTGAACTATGGCTACACCTTC.

The table lists this clonotype with a few counts. The chain uses TRBV11-2 and TRBJ2-7, with D perhaps TRBD1 (6 bases). Germline V gene data show CDR1 as SGHAT and CDR2 as FQNNGV. The CDR3 is 12 amino acids. Trimming cost V 10 bases and J 3 bases, with 13 bases left between them. In DNA, the CDR3 is TGTGCCACCAGGGGAGCCCACTACGAGCAGTACTTC. Protein: CATRGAHYEQYF.

Regarding this clonotype: The CDR3 end shows no conserved phenylalanine or tryptophan, and so a read error is likely. This rearrangement joins TRBV7-9 to TRBJ2-7; perhaps TRBD1 as D (5 bases). The V end was cut by 5 bases, the J end by 2 bases, with 13 bases between. There are 14 residues in the CDR3. The germline V gene has CDR1 SEHNR and CDR2 FQNEAQ (reference sequence). The CDR3 sequence: CASSRPGAPYEQYC. The CDR3 DNA sequence: TGTGCCAGCAGCCGCCCTGGGGCCCCCTACGAGCAGTACTGC.

This clonotype was counted a few times. The J gene is TRBJ2-7, the V gene TRBV5-1; D possibly corresponds to TRBD2 (5 bases). Trimming left V 0 bases short and J 4 bases short, with 14 bases between. This CDR3 is 15 amino acids long. CDR1 SGHRS and CDR2 YFSETQ come from the germline V gene. CDR3: CASSLAEKWRYEQYF. The CDR3 nucleotides are TGCGCCAGCAGCTTGGCCGAGAAATGGAGGTACGAGCAGTACTTC.

V and J are TRBV13 and TRBJ2-3; TRBD2 agrees at 9 bases. Germline V gene lookup returns CDR1 PRHDT and CDR2 FYEKMQ (reference sequence). This CDR3 contains 16 residues. V was clipped by 5 bases and J by 5 bases; unmatched bases: 11. The CDR3 region is CASSPLDLREGDTQYF. As DNA, the CDR3 is TGTGCCAGCAGCCCTCTGGATTTGCGGGAGGGAGATACGCAGTATTTT.

V usage is TRBV29-1 and J usage is TRBJ2-1; 9 nucleotides align to TRBD2. CDR1 and CDR2 from the germline V gene are SQVTM and ANQGSEA. This CDR3 contains 17 residues. Trimming at V came to 2 bases and at J to 4 bases, leaving 12 bases not matched to a gene. CDR3 in DNA: TGCAGCGTTGAAAGCGGCGGCGGGGGGGCGGGTTACAATGAGCAGTTCTTC. It codes for CSVESGGGGAGYNEQFF.

This clonotype was seen only a few times. The chain carries TRBV6-6 and TRBJ2-7; the match to TRBD2 covers 7 bases. Unmatched junction bases numbered 10, after V lost 9 bases and J lost 2 bases. The CDR3 spans 14 residues. Germline V gene sequence: CDR1 MNHNY, CDR2 SVGAGI (reference sequence). The chain's CDR3 is CASQREELTYEQYF. In DNA, the CDR3 is TGTGCCAGTCAGCGGGAAGAACTAACCTACGAGCAGTACTTC.

The CDR3 is CASSRHAPGRKSNQPQHF. The CDR3 DNA reads TGTGCCAGCAGCCGACACGCCCCGGGACGGAAGAGCAATCAGCCCCAGCATTTT. The rearrangement uses TRBV6-1 and TRBJ1-5, with D tentatively TRBD1 (5 bases). The ends were cut back, 6 bases at V and 1 base at J, with 22 bases in the middle. The CDR3 contains 18 residues. Germline lookup yields CDR1 MNHNS and CDR2 SASEGT.